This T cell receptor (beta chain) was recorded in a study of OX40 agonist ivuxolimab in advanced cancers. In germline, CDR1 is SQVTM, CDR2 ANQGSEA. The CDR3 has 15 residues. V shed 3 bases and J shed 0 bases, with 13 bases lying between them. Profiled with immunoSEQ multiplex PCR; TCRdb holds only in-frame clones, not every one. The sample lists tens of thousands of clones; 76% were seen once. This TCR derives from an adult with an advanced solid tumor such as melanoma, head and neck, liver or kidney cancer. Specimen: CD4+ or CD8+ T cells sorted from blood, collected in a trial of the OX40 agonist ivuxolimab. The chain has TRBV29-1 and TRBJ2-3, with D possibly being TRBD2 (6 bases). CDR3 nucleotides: TGCAGCGTTGAGGGGACTCCCCGGAGCACAGATACGCAGTATTTT. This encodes CSVEGTPRSTDTQYF.